The 10 T cell receptor beta chains given below trace back to one sample, sequenced in a study of response to subunit inactivated influenza vaccine. TCRdb re-derived calls from the RT-PCR reads in MiXCR, one entry per CDR3 protein. The sample records 800,000 or so distinct CDR3 sequences, around 20% being singletons. The sample here was PBMCs from blood, taken about 5 days after vaccination. The receptor source for this set is a man aged 50 or older who received an inactivated influenza vaccine.

This clonotype turned up a few times. V and J are TRBV24-1 and TRBJ2-7; the match to TRBD1 covers 9 bases. CDR1 and CDR2 (germline): KGHDR, SFDVKD. With 12 bases clipped from V and 4 bases from J, the junction kept 9 bases outside the gene matches. This CDR3 comprises 13 residues. The CDR3 reads CAVGTGQRYEQYF. The CDR3 DNA sequence: TGTGCCGTCGGGACAGGGCAGCGGTACGAGCAGTACTTC.

The chain is built from TRBV5-1 and TRBJ2-2; perhaps TRBD1 as D (6 bases). Per the germline V gene, CDR1 is SGHRS and CDR2 is YFSETQ. Trimming pared 2 bases from V and 3 bases from J, leaving 11 bases between. The CDR3 covers 15 residues. The CDR3 protein is CASSFTGSDTGELFF. CDR3 DNA: TGCGCCAGCAGCTTTACAGGGTCCGACACCGGGGAGCTGTTTTTT.

The chain has TRBV7-2 and TRBJ1-5; 8 positions agree with TRBD1. Germline lookup yields CDR1 SGHTA and CDR2 FQGNSA. V trimming: 8 bases; J trimming: 9 bases; junction bases outside the gene matches: 9. The CDR3 spans 13 residues. DNA for the CDR3: TGTGCCAGCGCAGGGGGCGAGGTTCGGCCCCAGCATTTT. Protein: CASAGGEVRPQHF.

This chain links TRBV12-3 or TRBV12-4 with TRBJ1-5; no reliable D call. V was clipped by 7 bases and J by 6 bases, with 10 bases between them. The CDR3 consists of 12 residues. CDR3 region: CASNPGGQPQHF. The CDR3 DNA reads TGTGCCAGCAACCCAGGTGGTCAGCCCCAGCATTTT.

This clonotype was observed at least ten times. The chain is built from TRBV20-1 and TRBJ2-1; 9 positions agree with TRBD1. There are 14 residues in the CDR3. Germline V gives CDR1 DFQATT, CDR2 SNEGSKA (reference sequence). V lost 5 bases and J lost 5; bases outside the gene matches: 7. CDR3 sequence: CSADRDRADNEQFF. In DNA form, the CDR3 reads TGCAGTGCTGACCGGGACAGGGCTGACAATGAGCAGTTCTTC.

This sequence joins TRBV11-2 and TRBJ2-1; perhaps D is TRBD1 or TRBD2 (6 bases each). This CDR3 comprises 16 residues. Germline lookup yields CDR1 SGHAT and CDR2 FQNNGV. Trimming cost V 5 bases and J 7 bases, with 21 bases left between them. CDR3 loop: CASSPSGGRHGNEQFF. The CDR3 nucleotides read TGTGCCAGCAGCCCATCCGGGGGCCGACATGGGAATGAGCAGTTCTTC. The full variable domain, rest sourced from reference TRBV11-2 and TRBJ2-1, is EAGVAQSPRYKIIEKRQSVAFWCNPISGHATLYWYQQILGQGPKLLIQFQNNGVVDDSQLPKDRFSAERLKGVDSTLKIQPAKLEDSAVYLCASSPSGGRHGNEQFFGPGTRLTVL.

The V call is TRBV6-5, the J call TRBJ2-6, with 10 nucleotides matching TRBD1. This CDR3 comprises 19 residues. Germline CDR1 reads MNHEY; CDR2 reads SVGAGI. Trimming cost V 0 bases and J 0 bases; bases outside gene matches: 5. The CDR3 loop is CASSYSGGQGFSGANVLTF. The CDR3, as DNA: TGTGCCAGCAGTTACTCCGGGGGACAGGGGTTCTCTGGGGCCAACGTCCTGACTTTC.

The gene calls are TRBV6-2 or TRBV6-3 and TRBJ2-7; 9 nucleotides align to TRBD1. This CDR3 contains 15 residues. CDR1 MNHEY and CDR2 SVGEGT come from the germline V gene. With V trimmed by 6 bases and J by 6 bases, 12 bases remained unmatched. Here the CDR3 reads CASRPRGQGLREQYF. The CDR3, as DNA: TGTGCCAGCAGACCCAGGGGACAGGGTTTGCGCGAGCAGTACTTC.

This clonotype was detected many times. The chain couples TRBV4-1 to TRBJ2-3, with D perhaps TRBD2 (5 bases). The CDR3 has 14 amino acids. Germline V gene lookup returns CDR1 MGHRA and CDR2 YSYEKL. Trimming removed 1 base from V and 2 bases from J, with 7 bases in between. CDR3 region: CASSQVRVTDTQYF. CDR3 bases: TGCGCCAGCAGCCAAGTGAGGGTCACAGATACGCAGTATTTT.

The chain links TRBV6-1 to TRBJ1-4, with 7 bases aligning to TRBD1. V gave up 2 bases and J gave up 5 bases; unmatched junction bases: 2. The CDR3 runs 14 residues. The germline V gene encodes CDR1 MNHNS and CDR2 SASEGT. The CDR3 region is CASSEYRGNEKLFF. The DNA of the CDR3 is TGTGCCAGCAGTGAATACAGGGGAAATGAAAAACTGTTTTTT.